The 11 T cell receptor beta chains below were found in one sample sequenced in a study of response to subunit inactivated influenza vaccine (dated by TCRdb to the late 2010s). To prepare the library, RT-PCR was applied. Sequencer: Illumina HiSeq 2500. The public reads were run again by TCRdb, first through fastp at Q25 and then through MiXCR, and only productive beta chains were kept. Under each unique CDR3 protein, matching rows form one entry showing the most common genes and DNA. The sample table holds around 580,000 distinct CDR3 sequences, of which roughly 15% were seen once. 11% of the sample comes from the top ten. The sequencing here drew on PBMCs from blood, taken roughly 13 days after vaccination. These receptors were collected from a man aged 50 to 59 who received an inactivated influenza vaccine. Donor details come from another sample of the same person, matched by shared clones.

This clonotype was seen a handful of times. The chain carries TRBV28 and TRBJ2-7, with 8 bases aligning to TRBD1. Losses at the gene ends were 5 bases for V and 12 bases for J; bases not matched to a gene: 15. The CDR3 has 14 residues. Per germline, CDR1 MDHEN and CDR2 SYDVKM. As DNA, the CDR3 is TGTGCCAGCAGTCCCCGGTCTGACAGGGGTTGGACGTACTTC. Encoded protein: CASSPRSDRGWTYF.

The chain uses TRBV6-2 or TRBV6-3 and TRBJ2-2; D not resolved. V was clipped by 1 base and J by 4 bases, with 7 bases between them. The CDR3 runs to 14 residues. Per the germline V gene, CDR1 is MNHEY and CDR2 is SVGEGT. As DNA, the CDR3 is TGTGCCAGCAGTTACTTTCAGGCCACCGGGGAGCTGTTTTTT. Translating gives CASSYFQATGELFF.

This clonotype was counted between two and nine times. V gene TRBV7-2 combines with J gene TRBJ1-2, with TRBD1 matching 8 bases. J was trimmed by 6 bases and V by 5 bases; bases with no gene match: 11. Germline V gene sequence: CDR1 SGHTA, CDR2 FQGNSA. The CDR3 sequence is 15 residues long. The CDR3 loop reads CASSESGGEVNGYTF. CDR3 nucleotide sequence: TGTGCCAGCAGCGAATCAGGGGGCGAAGTAAATGGCTACACCTTC.

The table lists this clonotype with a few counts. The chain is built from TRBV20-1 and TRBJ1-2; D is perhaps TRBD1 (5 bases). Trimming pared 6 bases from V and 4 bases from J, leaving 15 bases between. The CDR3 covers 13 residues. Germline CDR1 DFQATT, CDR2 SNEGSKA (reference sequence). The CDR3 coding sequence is TGCAGTGCAAAGGGACGGGCGGGCTATGGCTACACCTTC. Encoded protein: CSAKGRAGYGYTF.

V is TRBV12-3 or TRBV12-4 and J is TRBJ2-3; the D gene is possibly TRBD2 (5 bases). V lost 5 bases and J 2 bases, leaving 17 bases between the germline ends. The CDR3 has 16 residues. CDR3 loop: CASSPPYSGYTDTQYF. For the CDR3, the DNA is TGTGCCAGCAGTCCCCCTTACAGCGGTTACACAGATACGCAGTATTTT.

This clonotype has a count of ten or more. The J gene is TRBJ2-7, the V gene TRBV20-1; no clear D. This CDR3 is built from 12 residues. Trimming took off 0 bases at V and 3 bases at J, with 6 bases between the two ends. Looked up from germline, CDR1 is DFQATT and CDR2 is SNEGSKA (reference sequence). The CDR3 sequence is CSARDNGYEQYF. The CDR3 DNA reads TGCAGTGCTAGAGATAACGGCTACGAGCAGTACTTC.

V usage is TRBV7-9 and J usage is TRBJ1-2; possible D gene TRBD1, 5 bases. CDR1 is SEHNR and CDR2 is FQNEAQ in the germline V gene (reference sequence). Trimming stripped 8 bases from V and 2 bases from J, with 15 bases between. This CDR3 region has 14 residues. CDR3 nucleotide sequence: TGTGCCAGCCTGGAAGCAGGGTACAACTATGGCTACACCTTC. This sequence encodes CASLEAGYNYGYTF.

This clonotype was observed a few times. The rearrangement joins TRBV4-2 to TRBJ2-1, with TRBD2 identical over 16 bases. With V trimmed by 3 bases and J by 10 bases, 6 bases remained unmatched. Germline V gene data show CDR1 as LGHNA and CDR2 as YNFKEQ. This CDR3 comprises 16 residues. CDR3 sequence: CASSHSGTSGRGEQFF. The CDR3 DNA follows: TGTGCCAGCAGCCATTCCGGGACTAGCGGGAGGGGCGAGCAGTTCTTC.

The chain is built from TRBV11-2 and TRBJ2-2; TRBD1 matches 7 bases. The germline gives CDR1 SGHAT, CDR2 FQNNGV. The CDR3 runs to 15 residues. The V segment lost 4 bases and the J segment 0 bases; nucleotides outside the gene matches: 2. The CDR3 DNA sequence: TGTGCCAGCAGCTCGGGACAGCCGAACACCGGGGAGCTGTTTTTT. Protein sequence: CASSSGQPNTGELFF. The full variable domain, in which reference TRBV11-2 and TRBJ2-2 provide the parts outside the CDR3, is EAGVAQSPRYKIIEKRQSVAFWCNPISGHATLYWYQQILGQGPKLLIQFQNNGVVDDSQLPKDRFSAERLKGVDSTLKIQPAKLEDSAVYLCASSSGQPNTGELFFGEGSRLTVL.

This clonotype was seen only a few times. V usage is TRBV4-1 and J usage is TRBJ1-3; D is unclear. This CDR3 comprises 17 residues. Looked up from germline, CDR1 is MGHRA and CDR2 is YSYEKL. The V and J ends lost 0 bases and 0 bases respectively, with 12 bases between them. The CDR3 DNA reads TGCGCCAGCAGCCAAGAGGGGAGGGCAAGCTCTGGAAACACCATATATTTT. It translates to CASSQEGRASSGNTIYF.

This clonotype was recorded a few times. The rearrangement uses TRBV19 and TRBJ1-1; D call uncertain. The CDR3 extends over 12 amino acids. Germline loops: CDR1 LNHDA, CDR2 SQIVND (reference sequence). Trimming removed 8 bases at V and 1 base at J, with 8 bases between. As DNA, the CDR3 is TGTGCCAGTGGCCCAGGGAACACTGAAGCTTTCTTT. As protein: CASGPGNTEAFF.